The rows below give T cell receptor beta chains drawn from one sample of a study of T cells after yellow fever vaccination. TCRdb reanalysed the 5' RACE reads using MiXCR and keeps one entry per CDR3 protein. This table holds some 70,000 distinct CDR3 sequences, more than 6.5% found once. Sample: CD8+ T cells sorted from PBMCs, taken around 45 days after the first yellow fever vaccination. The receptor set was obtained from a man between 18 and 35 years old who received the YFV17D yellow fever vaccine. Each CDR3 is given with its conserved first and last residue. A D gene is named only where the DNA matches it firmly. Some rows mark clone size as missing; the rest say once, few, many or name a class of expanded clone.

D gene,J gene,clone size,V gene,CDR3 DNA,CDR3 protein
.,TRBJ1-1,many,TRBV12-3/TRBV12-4,TGTGCCAGCAGTTCAGCAGATTCGAACACTGAAGCTTTCTTT,CASSSADSNTEAFF
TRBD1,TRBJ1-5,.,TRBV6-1,TGTGCCAGCAGTCCCCTGACAGGGGTAAATCAGCCCCAGCATTTT,CASSPLTGVNQPQHF
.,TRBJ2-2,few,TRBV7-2,TGTGCCAGCAGCTTAGGGTGGGAACCCGGGGAGCTGTTTTTT,CASSLGWEPGELFF
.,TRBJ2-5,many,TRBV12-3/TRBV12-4,TGTGCCAGCAGTTTCGGCAGGGGAGTGTCGGAGACCCAGTACTTC,CASSFGRGVSETQYF
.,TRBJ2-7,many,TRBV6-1,TGTGCCAGCAGTGCTTCACGAGGGTCCCTCAGCTCCTACGAGCAGTACTTC,CASSASRGSLSSYEQYF
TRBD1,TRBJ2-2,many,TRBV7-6,TGTGCCAGCAGCTTAACGGGCCGGACAGGGATAAACACCGGGGAGCTGTTTTTT,CASSLTGRTGINTGELFF
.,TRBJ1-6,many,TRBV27,TGTGCCAGCACCCCCGGTTTTGGGGCTCCCCTCCACTTT,CASTPGFGAPLHF
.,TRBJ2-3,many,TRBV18,TGTGCCAGCTCACGCCCGCGACAGGTGACCGGAACAGATACGCAGTATTTT,CASSRPRQVTGTDTQYF
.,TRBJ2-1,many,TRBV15,TGTGCCACCAGCAGAGGGAGGGAAGTCTACAATGAGCAGTTCTTC,CATSRGREVYNEQFF
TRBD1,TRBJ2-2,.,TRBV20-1,TGCAGTGCTCTCGTTCAGGGGGCGAACACCGGGGAGCTGTTTTTT,CSALVQGANTGELFF
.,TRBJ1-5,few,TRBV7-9,TGTGCCAGCAGCTTGTCAGAGCCACATCAGCCCCAGCATTTT,CASSLSEPHQPQHF
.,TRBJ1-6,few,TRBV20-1,TGCAGTGCTGACGCAGGGGACAATTCACCCCTCCACTTT,CSADAGDNSPLHF
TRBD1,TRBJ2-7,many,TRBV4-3,TGCGCCAGCAGCCAAGTTCGTACAGGGGGTAACGAGCAGTACTTC,CASSQVRTGGNEQYF
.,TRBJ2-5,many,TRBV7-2,TGTGCCAGCAGCTTAGTCGGAGGGTGGAGCAGCCAAGAGACCCAGTACTTC,CASSLVGGWSSQETQYF
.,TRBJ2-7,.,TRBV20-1,TGCAGTGCCCGAGACAGATTCTCCTACGAGCAGTACTTC,CSARDRFSYEQYF
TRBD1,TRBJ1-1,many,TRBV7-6,TGTGCCAGCAGCCCAGGGGGCCTCACTGAAGCTTTCTTT,CASSPGGLTEAFF